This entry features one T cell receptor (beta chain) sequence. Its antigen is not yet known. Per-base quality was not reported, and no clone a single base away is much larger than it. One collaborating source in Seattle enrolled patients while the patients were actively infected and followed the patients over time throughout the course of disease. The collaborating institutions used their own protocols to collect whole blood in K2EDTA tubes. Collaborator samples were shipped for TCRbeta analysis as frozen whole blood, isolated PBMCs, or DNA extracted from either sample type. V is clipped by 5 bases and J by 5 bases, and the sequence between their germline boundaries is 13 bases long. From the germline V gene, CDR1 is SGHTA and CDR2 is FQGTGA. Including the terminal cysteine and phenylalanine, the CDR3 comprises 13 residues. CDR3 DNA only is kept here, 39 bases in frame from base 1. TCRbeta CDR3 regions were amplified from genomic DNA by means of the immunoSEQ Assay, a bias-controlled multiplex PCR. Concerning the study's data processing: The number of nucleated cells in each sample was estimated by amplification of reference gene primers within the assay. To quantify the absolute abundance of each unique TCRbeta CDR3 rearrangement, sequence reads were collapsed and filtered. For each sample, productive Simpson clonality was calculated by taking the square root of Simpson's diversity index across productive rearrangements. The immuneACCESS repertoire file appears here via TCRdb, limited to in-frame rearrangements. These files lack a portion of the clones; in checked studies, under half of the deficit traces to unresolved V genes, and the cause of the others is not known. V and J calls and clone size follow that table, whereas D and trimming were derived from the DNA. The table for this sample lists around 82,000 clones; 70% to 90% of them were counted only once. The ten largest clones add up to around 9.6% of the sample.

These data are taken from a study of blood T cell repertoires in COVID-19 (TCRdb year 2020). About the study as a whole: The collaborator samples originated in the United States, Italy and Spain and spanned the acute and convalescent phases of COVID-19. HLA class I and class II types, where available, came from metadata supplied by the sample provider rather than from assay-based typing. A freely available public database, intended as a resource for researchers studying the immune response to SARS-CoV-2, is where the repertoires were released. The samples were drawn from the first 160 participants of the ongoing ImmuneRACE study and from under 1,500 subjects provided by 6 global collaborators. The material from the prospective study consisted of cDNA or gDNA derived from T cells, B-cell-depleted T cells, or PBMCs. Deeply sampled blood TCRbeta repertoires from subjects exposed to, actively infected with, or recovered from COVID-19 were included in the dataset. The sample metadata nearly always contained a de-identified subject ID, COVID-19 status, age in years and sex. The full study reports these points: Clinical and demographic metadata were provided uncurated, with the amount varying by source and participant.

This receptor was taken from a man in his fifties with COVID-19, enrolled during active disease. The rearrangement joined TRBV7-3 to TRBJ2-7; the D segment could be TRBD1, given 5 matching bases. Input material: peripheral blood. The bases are TGTGCCAGCAGCCGTACCAGGGCGGACGAGCAGTACTTC. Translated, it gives CASSRTRADEQYF.